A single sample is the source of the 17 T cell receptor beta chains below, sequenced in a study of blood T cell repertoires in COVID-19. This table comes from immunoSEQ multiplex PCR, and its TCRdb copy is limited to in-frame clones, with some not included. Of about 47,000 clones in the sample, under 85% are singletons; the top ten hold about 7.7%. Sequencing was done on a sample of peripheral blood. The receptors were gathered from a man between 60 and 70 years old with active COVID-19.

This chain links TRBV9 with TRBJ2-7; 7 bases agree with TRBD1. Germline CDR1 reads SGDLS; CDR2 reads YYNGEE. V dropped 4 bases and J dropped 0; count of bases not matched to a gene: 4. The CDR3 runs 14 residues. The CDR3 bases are TGTGCCAGCAGCACCCGGGACAGCTCCTACGAGCAGTACTTC. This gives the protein CASSTRDSSYEQYF.

The CDR3 reads CASKSGTGGSGTEAFF. In DNA form, the CDR3 reads TGTGCCAGTAAATCCGGGACAGGGGGGTCGGGCACTGAAGCTTTCTTT. The chain joins TRBV19 to TRBJ1-1; 11 nucleotides agree with TRBD1. Germline CDR1 reads LNHDA; CDR2 reads SQIVND (reference sequence). Unmatched junction bases numbered 11, after V lost 7 bases and J lost 4 bases. The CDR3 runs 16 residues.

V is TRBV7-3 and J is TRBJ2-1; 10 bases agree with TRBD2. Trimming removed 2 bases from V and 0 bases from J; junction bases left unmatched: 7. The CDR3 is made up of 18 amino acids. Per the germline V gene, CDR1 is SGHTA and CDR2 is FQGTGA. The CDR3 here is CASSLQAGGLSSYNEQFF. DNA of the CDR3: TGTGCCAGCAGCTTACAAGCGGGAGGGCTTAGCTCCTACAATGAGCAGTTCTTC. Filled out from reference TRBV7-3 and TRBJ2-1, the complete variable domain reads GAGVSQTPSNKVTEKGKYVELRCDPISGHTALYWYRQSLGQGPEFLIYFQGTGAADDSGLPNDRFFAVRPEGSVSTLKIQRTERGDSAVYLCASSLQAGGLSSYNEQFFGPGTRLTVL.

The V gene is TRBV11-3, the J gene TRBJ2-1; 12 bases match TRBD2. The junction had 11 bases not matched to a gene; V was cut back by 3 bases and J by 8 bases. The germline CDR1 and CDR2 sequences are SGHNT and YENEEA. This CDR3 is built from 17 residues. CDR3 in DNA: TGTGCCAGCAGCTTGTCTAGCGGGGGGGCCAGTATCTATGAGCAGTTCTTC. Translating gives CASSLSSGGASIYEQFF.

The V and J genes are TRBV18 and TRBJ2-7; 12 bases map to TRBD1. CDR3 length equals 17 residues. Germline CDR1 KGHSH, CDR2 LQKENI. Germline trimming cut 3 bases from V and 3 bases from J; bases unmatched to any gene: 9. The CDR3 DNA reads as TGTGCCAGCTCACCTATCGGGACAGGGGGCCCTAGCTACGAGCAGTACTTC. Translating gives CASSPIGTGGPSYEQYF.

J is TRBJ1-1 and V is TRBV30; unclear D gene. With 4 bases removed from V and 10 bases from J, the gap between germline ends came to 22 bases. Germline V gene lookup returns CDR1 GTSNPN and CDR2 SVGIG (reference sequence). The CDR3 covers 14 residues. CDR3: CAWIRPAARLIAFF. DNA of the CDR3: TGTGCCTGGATTAGGCCCGCGGCCCGGCTAATAGCTTTCTTT.

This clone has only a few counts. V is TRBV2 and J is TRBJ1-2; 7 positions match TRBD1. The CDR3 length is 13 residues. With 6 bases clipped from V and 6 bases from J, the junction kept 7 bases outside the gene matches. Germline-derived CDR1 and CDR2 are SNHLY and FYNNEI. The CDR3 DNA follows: TGTGCCAGCAGCCGGGACAGAGTAGATGGCTACACCTTC. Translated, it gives CASSRDRVDGYTF.

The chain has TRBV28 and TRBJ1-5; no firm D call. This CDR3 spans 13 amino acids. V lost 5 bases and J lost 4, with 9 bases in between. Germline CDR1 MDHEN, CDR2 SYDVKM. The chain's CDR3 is CASSPPGNQPQHF. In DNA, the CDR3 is TGTGCCAGCAGTCCCCCCGGGAATCAGCCCCAGCATTTT. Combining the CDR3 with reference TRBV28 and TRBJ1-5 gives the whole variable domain DVKVTQSSRYLVKRTGEKVFLECVQDMDHENMFWYRQDPGLGLRLIYFSYDVKMKEKGDIPEGYSVSREKKERFSLILESASTNQTSMYLCASSPPGNQPQHFGDGTRLSIL.

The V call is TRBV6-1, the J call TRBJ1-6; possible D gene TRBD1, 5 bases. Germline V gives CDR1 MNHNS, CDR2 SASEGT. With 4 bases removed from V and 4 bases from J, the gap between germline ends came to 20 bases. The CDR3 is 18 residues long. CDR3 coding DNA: TGTGCCAGCAGTGCCCGGGAGGGGTCACGGGTTTATAATTCACCCCTCCACTTT. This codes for CASSAREGSRVYNSPLHF.

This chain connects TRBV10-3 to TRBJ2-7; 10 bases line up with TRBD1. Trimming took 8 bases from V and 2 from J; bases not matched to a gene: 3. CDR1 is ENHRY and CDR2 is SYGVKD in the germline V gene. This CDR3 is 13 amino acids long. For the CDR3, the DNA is TGTGCCATCGCCGGACAGGGGGCCTACGAGCAGTACTTC. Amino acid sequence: CAIAGQGAYEQYF.

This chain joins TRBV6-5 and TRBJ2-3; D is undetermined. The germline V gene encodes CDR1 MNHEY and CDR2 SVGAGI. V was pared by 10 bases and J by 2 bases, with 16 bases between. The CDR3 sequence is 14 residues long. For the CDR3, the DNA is TGTGCCACCTCTGGGCACCCTACCACAGATACGCAGTATTTT. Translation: CATSGHPTTDTQYF.

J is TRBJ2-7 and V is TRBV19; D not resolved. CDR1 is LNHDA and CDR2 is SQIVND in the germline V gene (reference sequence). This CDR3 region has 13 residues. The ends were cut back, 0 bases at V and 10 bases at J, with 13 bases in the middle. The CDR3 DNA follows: TGTGCCAGTAGTATAGAACAAACTACGTATCAGTACTTC. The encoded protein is CASSIEQTTYQYF. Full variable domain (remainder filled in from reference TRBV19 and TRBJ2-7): DGGITQSPKYLFRKEGQNVTLSCEQNLNHDAMYWYRQDPGQGLRLIYYSQIVNDFQKGDIAEGYSVSREKKESFPLTVTSAQKNPTAFYLCASSIEQTTYQYFGPGTRLTVT.

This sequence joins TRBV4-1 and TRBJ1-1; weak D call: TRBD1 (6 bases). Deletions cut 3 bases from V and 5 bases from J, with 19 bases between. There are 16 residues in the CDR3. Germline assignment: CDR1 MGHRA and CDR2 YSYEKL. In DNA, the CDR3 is TGCGCCAGCAGCCACCGAACCCTGACAAGGGGGACTGAAGCTTTCTTT. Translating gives CASSHRTLTRGTEAFF.

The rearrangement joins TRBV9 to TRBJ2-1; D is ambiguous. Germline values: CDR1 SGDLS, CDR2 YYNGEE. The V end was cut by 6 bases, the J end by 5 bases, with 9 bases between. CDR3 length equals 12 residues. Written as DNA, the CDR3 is TGTGCCAGCAACAGAGACGACAATGAGCAGTTCTTC. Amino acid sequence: CASNRDDNEQFF.

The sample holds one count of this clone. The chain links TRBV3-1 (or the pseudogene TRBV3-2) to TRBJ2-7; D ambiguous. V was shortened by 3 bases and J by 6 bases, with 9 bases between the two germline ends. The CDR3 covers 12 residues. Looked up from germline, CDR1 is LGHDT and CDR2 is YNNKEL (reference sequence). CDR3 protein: CASSQTSLEQYF. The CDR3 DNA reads TGTGCCAGCAGCCAGACTTCCCTCGAGCAGTACTTC.

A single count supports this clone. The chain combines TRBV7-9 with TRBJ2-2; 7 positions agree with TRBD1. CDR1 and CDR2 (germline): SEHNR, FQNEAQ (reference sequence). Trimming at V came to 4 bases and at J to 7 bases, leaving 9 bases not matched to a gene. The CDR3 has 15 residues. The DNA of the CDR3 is TGTGCCAGCAGCTCCATTAGGACAGGCATCGGGGAGCTGTTTTTT. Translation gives CASSSIRTGIGELFF. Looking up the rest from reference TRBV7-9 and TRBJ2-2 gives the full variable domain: DTGVSQNPRHKITKRGQNVTFRCDPISEHNRLYWYRQTLGQGPEFLTYFQNEAQLEKSRLLSDRFSAERPKGSFSTLEIQRTEQGDSAMYLCASSSIRTGIGELFFGEGSRLTVL.

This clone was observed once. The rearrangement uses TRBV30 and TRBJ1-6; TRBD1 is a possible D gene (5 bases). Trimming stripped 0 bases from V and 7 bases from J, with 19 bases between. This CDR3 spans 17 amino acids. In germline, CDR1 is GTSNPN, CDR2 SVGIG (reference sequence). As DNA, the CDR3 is TGTGCCTGGAGTGTACAGGTGGGGAGGGAATCCAATTCACCCCTCCACTTT. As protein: CAWSVQVGRESNSPLHF.